These 30 T cell receptor beta chains were sequenced from one sample in a study of cytomegalovirus exposure and HLA in healthy donors. PCR primers comprised 60 Vbeta and 13 Jbeta primers. TCRdb keeps only in-frame clones here, not all; method: immunoSEQ multiplex PCR. The sample includes 100,000 to 150,000 clones, roughly four fifths of them seen just once. Sequencing was carried out using PBMCs. These receptors originate from a man aged 50-59 years in good health and CMV-seronegative.

The chain recombines TRBV5-4 with TRBJ2-5, with D perhaps TRBD2 (5 bases). The V end was cut by 10 bases, the J end by 4 bases, with 17 bases between. The V gene's germline CDR1 is SGHNT and CDR2 YYREEE (reference sequence). The CDR3 loop spans 13 amino acids. CDR3 in DNA: TGTGCCTGGCAAAATCGACGGGGAGAGACCCAGTACTTC. This codes for CAWQNRRGETQYF. Full variable domain (outside the CDR3, taken from reference TRBV5-4 and TRBJ2-5): ETGVTQSPTHLIKTRGQQVTLRCSSQSGHNTVSWYQQALGQGPQFIFQYYREEENGRGNFPPRFSGLQFPNYSSELNVNALELDDSALYLCAWQNRRGETQYFGPGTRLLVL.

This chain links TRBV19 with TRBJ1-5; 8 positions match TRBD1. CDR1 and CDR2 from the germline V gene are LNHDA and SQIVND (reference sequence). The CDR3 sequence is 13 residues long. Germline trimming cut 7 bases from V and 2 bases from J; bases unmatched to any gene: 1. CDR3 DNA: TGTGCCAGTACGACAGGGGGCAATCAGCCCCAGCATTTT. Residues: CASTTGGNQPQHF.

This sequence joins TRBV19 and TRBJ2-7; the D gene is possibly TRBD1 (7 bases). CDR1 is LNHDA, CDR2 SQIVND, per germline (reference sequence). Trimming took off 2 bases at V and 3 bases at J, with 14 bases between the two ends. This CDR3 region has 15 residues. For the CDR3, the DNA is TGTGCCAGTAGTATATCGCAGGGGGGAAACTACGAGCAGTACTTC. It is translated as CASSISQGGNYEQYF. Full variable domain (missing parts from reference TRBV19 and TRBJ2-7): DGGITQSPKYLFRKEGQNVTLSCEQNLNHDAMYWYRQDPGQGLRLIYYSQIVNDFQKGDIAEGYSVSREKKESFPLTVTSAQKNPTAFYLCASSISQGGNYEQYFGPGTRLTVT.

The J gene is TRBJ2-2, the V gene TRBV15; 13 bases are shared with TRBD2. From germline, CDR1 is LNHNV and CDR2 YYDKDF (reference sequence). CDR3 size: 15 residues. Unmatched junction bases numbered 0, after V lost 5 bases and J lost 3 bases. The CDR3 DNA follows: TGTGCCACCAGCGGACTAGCGGGGGACACCGGGGAGCTGTTTTTT. Residues: CATSGLAGDTGELFF. Variable domain in full (rest from reference TRBV15 and TRBJ2-2): DAMVIQNPRYQVTQFGKPVTLSCSQTLNHNVMYWYQQKSSQAPKLLFHYYDKDFNNEADTPDNFQSRRPNTSFCFLDIRSPGLGDTAMYLCATSGLAGDTGELFFGEGSRLTVL.

The rearrangement uses TRBV9 and TRBJ2-2; tentatively, D is TRBD1 (5 bases). With 0 bases removed from V and 4 bases from J, the gap between germline ends came to 13 bases. Germline V gene lookup returns CDR1 SGDLS and CDR2 YYNGEE. There are 16 residues in the CDR3. CDR3 sequence: CASSVGPGPSTGELFF. CDR3 sequence (DNA): TGTGCCAGCAGCGTAGGGCCAGGGCCAAGCACCGGGGAGCTGTTTTTT. The full variable domain, rest sourced from reference TRBV9 and TRBJ2-2, is DSGVTQTPKHLITATGQRVTLRCSPRSGDLSVYWYQQSLDQGLQFLIQYYNGEERAKGNILERFSAQQFPDLHSELNLSSLELGDSALYFCASSVGPGPSTGELFFGEGSRLTVL.

This chain links TRBV6-1 with TRBJ2-5, with D possibly TRBD1 on 6 matching bases. The J call may be faulty, since TRBJ2-7 better matches the DNA end. CDR1 and CDR2 from the germline V gene are MNHNS and SASEGT. The CDR3 covers 12 residues. The CDR3, as DNA: TGTGCCAGCAGTGACAGGGGTTACGAGCAGTACTTC. Protein sequence: CASSDRGYEQYF.

This clone has more than one count but fewer than ten. The chain links TRBV6-5 to TRBJ2-1; D remains unclear. The CDR3 spans 15 residues. Per germline, CDR1 MNHEY and CDR2 SVGAGI. The V end lost 0 bases, the J end lost 4 bases, and 10 bases lay between the germline ends. CDR3: CASSYSRGAYNEQFF. CDR3 nucleotide sequence: TGTGCCAGCAGTTACTCGAGAGGAGCGTACAATGAGCAGTTCTTC.

V usage is TRBV5-4 and J usage is TRBJ2-5; 7 bases map to TRBD1. Germline lookup yields CDR1 SGHNT and CDR2 YYREEE (reference sequence). Trimming cost V 2 bases and J 4 bases; bases outside gene matches: 8. The CDR3 spans 15 residues. CDR3 loop: CASSFGTEPRETQYF. CDR3 in DNA: TGTGCCAGCAGCTTCGGGACAGAACCCCGAGAGACCCAGTACTTC.

The V gene is TRBV7-7, the J gene TRBJ2-7, with 7 bases matching TRBD1. This CDR3 region has 13 residues. Germline V lookup: CDR1 SSHAT, CDR2 FNYEAQ (reference sequence). V was clipped by 5 bases and J by 5 bases; unmatched bases: 6. The CDR3 nucleotides are TGTGCCAGCAGCCCGACAGGGAATGACGAGCAGTACTTC. Protein: CASSPTGNDEQYF.

The chain couples TRBV6-5 to TRBJ2-7; 8 positions match TRBD1. The length of the CDR3 is 14 residues. Per the germline V gene, CDR1 is MNHEY and CDR2 is SVGAGI. Germline trimming cut 5 bases from V and 5 bases from J; bases unmatched to any gene: 8. The CDR3 DNA sequence: TGTGCCAGCAGTACGGACAGGGTTGCCGACGAGCAGTACTTC. This sequence encodes CASSTDRVADEQYF.

The V gene is TRBV7-2, the J gene TRBJ2-2; D is possibly TRBD1 (6 bases). Trimming pared 5 bases from V and 6 bases from J, leaving 10 bases between. Germline CDR1 SGHTA, CDR2 FQGNSA. There are 13 residues in the CDR3. CDR3 nucleotide sequence: TGTGCCAGCAGCCTCAACAGGGCCGGGGAGCTGTTTTTT. This gives the protein CASSLNRAGELFF.

The chain carries TRBV5-1 and TRBJ2-7; tentatively, D is TRBD1 (5 bases). Trimming took off 1 base at V and 2 bases at J, with 16 bases between the two ends. Germline CDR1 SGHRS, CDR2 YFSETQ. The CDR3 contains 16 residues. CDR3 sequence (DNA): TGCGCCAGCAGCTTGCTGTCCGGACATCAAGCCTACGAGCAGTACTTC. It translates to CASSLLSGHQAYEQYF. Variable domain in full (rest from reference TRBV5-1 and TRBJ2-7): KAGVTQTPRYLIKTRGQQVTLSCSPISGHRSVSWYQQTPGQGLQFLFEYFSETQRNKGNFPGRFSGRQFSNSRSEMNVSTLELGDSALYLCASSLLSGHQAYEQYFGPGTRLTVT.

This chain joins TRBV27 and TRBJ2-2, with D uncertain. The CDR3 covers 12 residues. Germline values: CDR1 MNHEY, CDR2 SMNVEV (reference sequence). With 3 bases removed from V and 6 bases from J, the gap between germline ends came to 5 bases. CDR3 DNA sequence: TGTGCCAGCAGTTTTCTTTCCGGGGAGCTGTTTTTT. It yields the protein CASSFLSGELFF.

This rearrangement joins TRBV5-1 to TRBJ2-3; possibly TRBD2 for D (6 bases). The germline CDR1 and CDR2 sequences are SGHRS and YFSETQ. With 0 bases removed from V and 2 bases from J, the gap between germline ends came to 10 bases. CDR3 length equals 15 residues. CDR3 protein: CASSLGDFFTDTQYF. CDR3 DNA: TGCGCCAGCAGCTTGGGGGACTTTTTCACAGATACGCAGTATTTT.

This chain joins TRBV4-2 and TRBJ2-3, with TRBD2 as a possible D gene (6 bases). V was pared by 0 bases and J by 6 bases, with 7 bases between. The CDR3 extends over 13 amino acids. Germline CDR1 reads LGHNA; CDR2 reads YNFKEQ. The CDR3 nucleotides read TGTGCCAGCAGCCAAGAACGGGGGGATACGCAGTATTTT. It is translated as CASSQERGDTQYF.

This clone has a handful of counts. V is TRBV6-1 and J is TRBJ2-1, with 7 bases that match TRBD1. This CDR3 region has 15 residues. Per germline, CDR1 MNHNS and CDR2 SASEGT. The trim removed 4 bases at V and 6 bases at J, leaving 9 bases unmatched. The CDR3 coding sequence is TGTGCCAGCAGTGGAAGACAGGGATCGTCCAATGAGCAGTTCTTC. Translated: CASSGRQGSSNEQFF.

The CDR3 nucleotides read TGTGCCAGCTCACCACGGGCCAGGGACAGCACTAACTATGGCTACACCTTC. It codes for CASSPRARDSTNYGYTF. The rearrangement uses TRBV18 and TRBJ1-2, with 7 positions matching TRBD1. The germline gives CDR1 KGHSH, CDR2 LQKENI. V shed 1 base and J 0 bases; nucleotides not matched to a gene: 8. There are 17 residues in the CDR3.

The chain joins TRBV6-1 to TRBJ1-1; unclear D gene. The CDR3 sequence is 13 residues long. CDR1 is MNHNS and CDR2 is SASEGT in the germline V gene. Trimming cost V 8 bases and J 3 bases, with 13 bases left between them. CDR3 sequence reads: CASVQTRDTEAFF. In nucleotides, the CDR3 is TGTGCCAGCGTCCAGACTAGGGACACTGAAGCTTTCTTT.

The chain joins TRBV5-1 to TRBJ2-5, with TRBD1 matching over 9 bases. V dropped 3 bases and J dropped 3; count of bases not matched to a gene: 6. The CDR3 runs 15 residues. Germline V CDR1 and CDR2: SGHRS, YFSETQ. The CDR3 DNA reads TGCGCCAGCAGCTGGGGGGACAGGGCAGAAGAGACCCAGTACTTC. Protein product: CASSWGDRAEETQYF. Full variable domain (missing parts from reference TRBV5-1 and TRBJ2-5): KAGVTQTPRYLIKTRGQQVTLSCSPISGHRSVSWYQQTPGQGLQFLFEYFSETQRNKGNFPGRFSGRQFSNSRSEMNVSTLELGDSALYLCASSWGDRAEETQYFGPGTRLLVL.

This clone was recorded a few times. The CDR3 DNA reads as TGTGCCGCCCGAAAAAGACAGGGGGATAACACCGGGGAGCTGTTTTTT. This encodes CAARKRQGDNTGELFF. The gene calls are TRBV6-6 and TRBJ2-2, with 9 positions matching TRBD1. The CDR3 spans 16 residues. With V trimmed by 11 bases and J by 2 bases, 12 bases remained unmatched. Germline CDR1 is MNHNY and CDR2 is SVGAGI (reference sequence).

This clone was seen a handful of times. This chain uses TRBV15 with TRBJ1-1; no clear D gene. Germline V gene data show CDR1 as LNHNV and CDR2 as YYDKDF (reference sequence). V lost 6 bases, J lost 0 bases, and 8 bases lay in between. The CDR3 covers 13 residues. CDR3 sequence: CATREDLNTEAFF. For the CDR3, the DNA is TGTGCCACCAGGGAGGATTTGAACACTGAAGCTTTCTTT.

This clone was seen more than once but under ten times. V usage is TRBV11-3 and J usage is TRBJ2-2; D gene ambiguous. Germline V CDR1 and CDR2: SGHNT, YENEEA. Trimming removed 1 base at V and 1 base at J, with 4 bases between. The CDR3 consists of 14 residues. The CDR3 loop reads CASSLVQNTGELFF. CDR3 coding DNA: TGTGCCAGCAGCTTAGTCCAGAACACCGGGGAGCTGTTTTTT. Drawing the rest from reference TRBV11-3 and TRBJ2-2, the complete variable domain is EAGVVQSPRYKIIEKKQPVAFWCNPISGHNTLYWYLQNLGQGPELLIRYENEEAVDDSQLPKDRFSAERLKGVDSTLKIQPAELGDSAVYLCASSLVQNTGELFFGEGSRLTVL.

The V call is TRBV5-8, the J call TRBJ2-5; the match to TRBD2 covers 10 bases. CDR1 SGHTS and CDR2 YDEGEE come from the germline V gene. V lost 5 bases to trimming and J lost 5 bases; unmatched junction nucleotides: 3. The CDR3 covers 13 residues. The CDR3 spells CASRLAGTETQYF. The CDR3, as DNA: TGTGCCAGCAGACTAGCGGGGACGGAGACCCAGTACTTC.

The rearrangement joins TRBV7-2 to TRBJ1-2; TRBD1 matches 7 bases. Losses at the gene ends were 2 bases for V and 5 bases for J; bases not matched to a gene: 5. Per germline, CDR1 SGHTA and CDR2 FQGNSA. There are 14 residues in the CDR3. CDR3 nucleotide sequence: TGTGCCAGCAGCTTATCCGACAGGGAGTATGGCTACACCTTC. It is translated as CASSLSDREYGYTF. Combining the CDR3 with reference TRBV7-2 and TRBJ1-2 gives the whole variable domain GAGVSQSPSNKVTEKGKDVELRCDPISGHTALYWYRQSLGQGLEFLIYFQGNSAPDKSGLPSDRFSAERTGGSVSTLTIQRTQQEDSAVYLCASSLSDREYGYTFGSGTRLTVV.

The rearrangement links TRBV28 to TRBJ1-4; no definite D call. Germline CDR1 and CDR2: MDHEN and SYDVKM. V was clipped by 6 bases and J by 0 bases, with 11 bases between them. The CDR3 is 15 residues long. The CDR3 here is CASSAPYPTNEKLFF. The CDR3 DNA reads as TGTGCCAGCAGCGCTCCCTACCCAACTAATGAAAAACTGTTTTTT.

This clone occurred once. The chain couples TRBV5-4 to TRBJ2-3; 8 nucleotides line up with TRBD1. The CDR3 totals 16 residues. The V gene's germline CDR1 is SGHNT and CDR2 YYREEE (reference sequence). The V segment lost 4 bases and the J segment 5 bases; nucleotides outside the gene matches: 12. The CDR3 DNA reads TGTGCCAGCAGCACAGCGCCGGGACAGGACGTAGATACGCAGTATTTT. It translates to CASSTAPGQDVDTQYF.

The chain joins TRBV7-2 to TRBJ1-4; D remains ambiguous. Between the trimmed V and J ends, which lost 3 bases and 6 bases, there was a span of 11 bases. In germline, CDR1 is SGHTA, CDR2 FQGNSA. This CDR3 contains 14 residues. The CDR3 region is CASSFGSGDEKLFF. The CDR3 DNA is TGTGCCAGCAGCTTTGGGTCCGGAGATGAAAAACTGTTTTTT.

V usage is TRBV6-5 and J usage is TRBJ1-6; D gene uncertain. The CDR3 is made up of 13 amino acids. CDR1 is MNHEY, CDR2 SVGAGI, per germline. V gave up 2 bases and J gave up 8 bases, with 7 bases separating them. CDR3 amino acids: CASSYGPDSPLHF. In DNA, the CDR3 is TGTGCCAGCAGTTACGGGCCGGATTCACCCCTCCACTTT.

V is TRBV9 and J is TRBJ2-1; D remains ambiguous. Germline loops: CDR1 SGDLS, CDR2 YYNGEE. Trimming took off 2 bases at V and 0 bases at J, with 6 bases between the two ends. The CDR3 covers 14 residues. CDR3 DNA sequence: TGTGCCAGCAGCGTCCGGTTCTCCTACAATGAGCAGTTCTTC. Amino acid sequence: CASSVRFSYNEQFF. The full variable domain, its missing parts supplied by reference TRBV9 and TRBJ2-1, is DSGVTQTPKHLITATGQRVTLRCSPRSGDLSVYWYQQSLDQGLQFLIQYYNGEERAKGNILERFSAQQFPDLHSELNLSSLELGDSALYFCASSVRFSYNEQFFGPGTRLTVL.

The V and J genes are TRBV11-3 and TRBJ2-1, with D perhaps TRBD2 (6 bases). This CDR3 spans 15 amino acids. Per germline, CDR1 SGHNT and CDR2 YENEEA. V was cut by 2 bases and J by 2 bases, with 10 bases left in between. The CDR3: CASSLRGGTYNEQFF. For the CDR3, the DNA is TGTGCCAGCAGCTTACGTGGAGGGACCTACAATGAGCAGTTCTTC.